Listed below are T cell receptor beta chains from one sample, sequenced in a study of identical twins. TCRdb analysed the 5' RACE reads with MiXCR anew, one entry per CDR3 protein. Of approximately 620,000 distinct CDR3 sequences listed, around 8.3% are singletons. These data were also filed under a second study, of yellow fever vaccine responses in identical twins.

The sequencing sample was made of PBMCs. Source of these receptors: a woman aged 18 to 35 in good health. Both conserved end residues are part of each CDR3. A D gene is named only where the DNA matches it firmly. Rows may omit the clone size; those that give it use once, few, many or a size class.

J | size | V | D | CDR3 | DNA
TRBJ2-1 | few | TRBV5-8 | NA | CASSLLAVAYNEQFF | TGTGCCAGCAGCTTGCTTGCTGTTGCCTACAATGAGCAGTTCTTC
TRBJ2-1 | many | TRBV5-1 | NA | CASSLVPAGLHNEQFF | TGCGCCAGCAGCTTGGTACCAGCGGGCCTACACAATGAGCAGTTCTTC
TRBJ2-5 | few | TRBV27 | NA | CASSKRYQETQYF | TGTGCCAGCTCGAAGCGGTACCAAGAGACCCAGTACTTC
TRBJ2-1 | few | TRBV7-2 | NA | CASSPYQGEGDNEQFF | TGTGCCAGCAGCCCCTACCAGGGGGAGGGAGACAATGAGCAGTTCTTC
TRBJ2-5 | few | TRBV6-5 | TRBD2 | CASSYGMTSGRGGETQYF | TGTGCCAGCAGTTACGGGATGACTAGCGGGAGGGGGGGGGAGACCCAGTACTTC
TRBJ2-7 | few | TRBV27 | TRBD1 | CASSFGQGGAYEQYF | TGTGCCAGCAGTTTTGGTCAAGGGGGCGCCTACGAGCAGTACTTC
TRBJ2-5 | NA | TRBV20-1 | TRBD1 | CSARGAWTGEETQYF | TGCAGTGCTAGAGGTGCCTGGACAGGGGAAGAGACCCAGTACTTC
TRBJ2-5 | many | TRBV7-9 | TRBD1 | CASSPGTAYQETQYF | TGTGCCAGCAGCCCCGGGACAGCCTACCAAGAGACCCAGTACTTC
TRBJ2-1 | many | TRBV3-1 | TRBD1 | CASSQVGQGYNEQFF | TGCGCCAGCAGCCAAGTGGGACAGGGATACAATGAGCAGTTCTTC
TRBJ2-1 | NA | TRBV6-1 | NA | CASRHTGEGQSSYNEQFF | TGTGCCAGCAGACACACGGGGGAGGGACAGAGCTCCTACAATGAGCAGTTCTTC
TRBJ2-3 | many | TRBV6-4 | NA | CASSDSMGSTDTQYF | TGTGCCAGCAGTGACTCGATGGGCAGCACAGATACGCAGTATTTT
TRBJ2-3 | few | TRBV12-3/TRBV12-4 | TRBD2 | CASSLIGLGTDTQYF | TGTGCCAGCAGTTTAATAGGACTAGGCACAGATACGCAGTATTTT
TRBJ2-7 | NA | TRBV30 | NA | CAWSGGAYEQYF | TGTGCCTGGAGTGGGGGGGCCTACGAGCAGTACTTC
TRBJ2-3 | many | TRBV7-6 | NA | CASSLVKDGTDTQYF | TGTGCCAGCAGCTTGGTGAAAGATGGCACAGATACGCAGTATTTT
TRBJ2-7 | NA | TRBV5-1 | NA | CASSLERGATYEQYF | TGCGCCAGCAGCTTGGAGAGGGGGGCGACCTACGAGCAGTACTTC
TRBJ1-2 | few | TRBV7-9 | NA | CASSSGLLAYGYTF | TGTGCCAGCAGCTCGGGACTCTTGGCCTATGGCTACACCTTC
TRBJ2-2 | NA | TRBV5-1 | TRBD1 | CASSFDRAIGELFF | TGCGCCAGCAGCTTCGACAGGGCGATCGGGGAGCTGTTTTTT
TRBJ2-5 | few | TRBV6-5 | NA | CASSYSTSRGETQYF | TGTGCCAGCAGTTACTCGACGTCCCGAGGGGAGACCCAGTACTTC
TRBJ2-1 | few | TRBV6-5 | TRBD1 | CASSYIPGTGANNEQFF | TGTGCCAGCAGTTATATTCCCGGGACAGGGGCGAACAATGAGCAGTTCTTC
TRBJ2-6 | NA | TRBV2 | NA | CAISETPGRPISGANVLTF | TGTGCCATCAGTGAAACCCCGGGACGTCCTATCTCTGGGGCCAACGTCCTGACTTTC
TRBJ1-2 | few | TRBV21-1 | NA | CASSKAGTPGGYGYTF | TGTGCCAGCAGCAAAGCCGGGACACCGGGTGGGTATGGCTACACCTTC
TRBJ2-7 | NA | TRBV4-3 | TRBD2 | CASSQDWTSGSNEQYF | TGCGCCAGCAGCCAAGATTGGACTAGCGGGAGCAACGAGCAGTACTTC
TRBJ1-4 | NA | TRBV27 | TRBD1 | CASSTTGVNEKLFF | TGTGCCAGCAGTACGACAGGGGTTAATGAAAAACTGTTTTTT
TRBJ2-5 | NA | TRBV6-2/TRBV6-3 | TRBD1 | CASTQRQGASRETQYF | TGTGCCAGCACCCAGAGGCAGGGGGCATCGCGGGAGACCCAGTACTTC
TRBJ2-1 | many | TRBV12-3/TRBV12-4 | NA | CASSFLPGEQFF | TGTGCCAGCAGTTTCCTCCCTGGTGAGCAGTTCTTC
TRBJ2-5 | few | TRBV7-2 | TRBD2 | CASSPSGTMYQETQYF | TGTGCCAGCAGCCCGAGCGGGACGATGTACCAAGAGACCCAGTACTTC
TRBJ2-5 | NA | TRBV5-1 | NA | CASGNGPGETQYF | TGCGCCAGTGGAAACGGACCGGGGGAGACCCAGTACTTC
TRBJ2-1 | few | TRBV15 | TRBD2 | CATSRTGTSVEEQFF | TGTGCCACCAGCAGGACCGGGACTAGCGTCGAGGAGCAGTTCTTC
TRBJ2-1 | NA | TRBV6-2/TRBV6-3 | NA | CASSYSMEDSYNEQFF | TGTGCCAGCAGTTACTCTATGGAGGACTCCTACAATGAGCAGTTCTTC
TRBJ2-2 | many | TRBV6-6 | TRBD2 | CASRGGPGELFF | TGTGCCAGCCGGGGGGGCCCCGGGGAGCTGTTTTTT
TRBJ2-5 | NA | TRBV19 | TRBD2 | CASSSSGSYSETQYF | TGTGCCAGTAGCTCCAGCGGGAGTTATTCAGAGACCCAGTACTTC
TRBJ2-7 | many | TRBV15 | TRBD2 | CATSTLPGLAGLYEQYF | TGTGCCACCAGCACGTTACCTGGACTAGCGGGACTCTACGAGCAGTACTTC
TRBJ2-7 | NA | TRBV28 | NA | CASNGWRSAYEQYF | TGTGCCAGCAATGGGTGGAGGTCCGCCTACGAGCAGTACTTC
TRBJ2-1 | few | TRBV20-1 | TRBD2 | CSARCLAGGGEQFF | TGCAGTGCTAGGTGTCTAGCGGGAGGCGGGGAGCAGTTCTTC
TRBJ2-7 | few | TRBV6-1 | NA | CATSLKTGSSYEQYF | TGTGCCACCTCCCTTAAAACAGGTAGCTCCTACGAGCAGTACTTC
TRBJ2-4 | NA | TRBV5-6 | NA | CAKNIQYF | TGTGCCAAAAACATTCAGTACTTC
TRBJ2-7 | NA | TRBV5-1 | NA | CASSLGSFWEQYF | TGCGCCAGCAGCTTGGGCTCCTTTTGGGAGCAGTACTTC
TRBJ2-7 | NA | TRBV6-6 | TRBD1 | CASSYGQATGYF | TGTGCCAGCAGTTACGGACAGGCCACTGGGTACTTC
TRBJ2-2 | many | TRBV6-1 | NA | CASRGDWNTGELFF | TGTGCCAGCAGGGGGGACTGGAACACCGGGGAGCTGTTTTTT
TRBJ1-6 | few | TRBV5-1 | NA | CASSLGSSTGSSPLHF | TGCGCCAGCAGCTTGGGTAGCTCAACAGGCAGTTCACCCCTCCACTTT
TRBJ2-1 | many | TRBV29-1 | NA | CSVEDRRRAGPYNEQFF | TGCAGCGTTGAAGATCGGAGGAGGGCGGGTCCCTACAATGAGCAGTTCTTC
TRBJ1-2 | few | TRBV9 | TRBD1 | CASSVTGGGYGYTF | TGTGCCAGCAGCGTGACAGGGGGCGGCTATGGCTACACCTTC
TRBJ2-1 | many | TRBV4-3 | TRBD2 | CASSQRLAGSYNEQFF | TGCGCCAGCAGCCAAAGACTAGCGGGCTCCTACAATGAGCAGTTCTTC
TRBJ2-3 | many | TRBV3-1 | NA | CASSQLAAGTDTQYF | TGTGCCAGCAGCCAATTAGCGGCGGGCACAGATACGCAGTATTTT